Detailed here is one TCR beta chain. Its cognate antigen is unknown. Other DNA sequences in the same sample also yield this CDR3. This record comes from a study of cytomegalovirus exposure and HLA in healthy donors. Study-level information: Among the roughly 400 genotyped donors, about 81% were placed in the Caucasian-associated ancestry cluster.

The study, taken as a whole, reports: Several of the most significant clusters appeared linked to common viral pathogens, based on a later analysis.

V lost 1 base, J lost 1 base, and 7 bases lay in between. Looked up from germline, CDR1 is LNHDA and CDR2 is SQIVND (reference sequence). This CDR3 is 14 amino acids long. The PCR was carried out with 60 Vbeta primers and 13 Jbeta primers. TCRdb keeps only in-frame clones here, not all; method: immunoSEQ multiplex PCR. The table shows 100,000 or so clones, with 76% occurring only once. The chain couples TRBV19 to TRBJ1-1; D perhaps matches TRBD1 (6 bases). Sequencing used PBMCs. The clonotype originates from a man between 35 and 55 years old in good health and CMV-seropositive. The CDR3 DNA follows: TGTGCCAGTAGTATAGGCAGGGGGAACACTGAAGCTTTCTTT. Translating it yields CASSIGRGNTEAFF.